The rows below give T cell receptor beta chains drawn from one sample of a study of tumor and adjacent non-tumor tissue in lung cancer. One entry per CDR3 protein, called by TCRdb with MiXCR from the multiplex PCR reads. The table has 60,000 or so distinct CDR3 sequences, about 63% seen once. The specimen was distant non-tumor lung tissue. The receptors shown here come from a man aged 70-80 years with non-small cell lung cancer. The CDR3 runs from the conserved cysteine through the conserved F or W. Fields, in order: clone size, J gene, D gene, V gene, CDR3 length, CDR3 protein, CDR3 DNA. A D gene is named only where the DNA matches it firmly. Only part of the rows carry a size: once, few, many, or a class if the clone is expanded.

size: many
J: TRBJ1-3
D: .
V: TRBV6-5
length: 16
CDR3: CASSYSLPRSGNTIYF
DNA: TGTGCCAGCAGTTACTCCTTACCTCGATCTGGAAACACCATATATTTT

size: .
J: TRBJ2-2
D: .
V: TRBV11-2
length: 13
CDR3: CPSSLATIGGLFF
DNA: TGTCCCAGCAGCTTAGCCACCATCGGGGGGCTGTTTTTT

size: .
J: TRBJ2-1
D: TRBD2
V: TRBV5-4
length: 16
CDR3: CTSGMASGGEYNEQFF
DNA: TGTACCAGCGGCATGGCGAGCGGGGGGGAGTACAATGAGCAGTTCTTC

size: many
J: TRBJ2-3
D: .
V: TRBV5-6
length: 12
CDR3: CASSYNTDTQYF
DNA: TGTGCCAGCAGCTATAACACAGATACGCAGTATTTT

size: .
J: TRBJ2-1
D: .
V: TRBV11-1
length: 14
CDR3: CASSLTGLYDEQLF
DNA: TGTGCCAGCAGCTTGACGGGACTCTACGATGAGCAGCTCTTC

size: .
J: TRBJ2-5
D: .
V: TRBV4-1
length: 16
CDR3: CASSQVLVGAGETQYF
DNA: TGCGCCAGTAGCCAAGTTTTAGTGGGGGCCGGCGAGACCCAGTACTTC

size: .
J: TRBJ1-6
D: TRBD1
V: TRBV10-3
length: 17
CDR3: CAISESGQEPNNSPLHF
DNA: TGTGCCATAAGTGAGTCTGGACAGGAGCCGAATAATTCACCCCTCCACTTT

size: many
J: TRBJ2-1
D: .
V: TRBV5-4
length: 13
CDR3: CASSLERKKEQFF
DNA: TGTGCCAGCAGCTTGGAAAGGAAAAAGGAGCAGTTCTTC

size: .
J: TRBJ2-7
D: .
V: TRBV11-2
length: 14
CDR3: CASSLDADTSPDYF
DNA: TGTGCCAGCAGCTTAGATGCAGATACTAGCCCCGACTACTTC

size: many
J: TRBJ1-6
D: TRBD1
V: TRBV5-1
length: 15
CDR3: CASRRTGGEISPLHF
DNA: TGCGCCAGCAGACGGACAGGGGGCGAGATATCACCCCTCCACTTT

size: many
J: TRBJ1-2
D: .
V: TRBV6-5
length: 12
CDR3: CASRRAVGGYTF
DNA: TGTGCCAGCCGCCGGGCAGTAGGCGGCTACACCTTC

size: .
J: TRBJ2-2
D: .
V: TRBV6-1
length: 15
CDR3: CASTLSGAPTGELFF
DNA: TGTGCCAGCACCCTTTCGGGGGCCCCTACCGGGGAGCTGTTTTTT

size: many
J: TRBJ1-6
D: .
V: TRBV12-3/TRBV12-4
length: 15
CDR3: CASSLVSQGLSPLHF
DNA: TGTGCCAGCAGCTTAGTATCGCAGGGGCTATCACCCCTCCACTTT

size: .
J: TRBJ2-7
D: TRBD2
V: TRBV20-1
length: 16
CDR3: CSARDLKRENAYEQYF
DNA: TGCAGTGCTAGAGATCTAAAGCGGGAGAACGCCTACGAGCAGTACTTC

size: .
J: TRBJ1-1
D: .
V: TRBV20-1
length: 14
CDR3: CSARGGGSGTEAFF
DNA: TGCAGTGCTAGAGGGGGTGGTTCGGGGACTGAAGCCTTCTTT

size: .
J: TRBJ2-3
D: .
V: TRBV6-5
length: 16
CDR3: CASSYSVSGNTDTQCF
DNA: TGTGCCAGCAGTTACTCGGTGTCAGGCAACACAGATACGCAGTGTTTT

size: .
J: TRBJ2-2
D: TRBD2
V: TRBV4-2
length: 20
CDR3: CASSRNLGLAGGTKTGELFF
DNA: TGTGCCAGCAGCCGGAACCTGGGACTAGCGGGAGGGACGAAAACCGGGGAGCTGTTTTTT

size: .
J: TRBJ2-7
D: .
V: TRBV10-2
length: 14
CDR3: CASSGLGGSYEQYF
DNA: TGCGCCAGCAGTGGACTAGGAGGCTCCTACGAGCAGTACTTC

size: .
J: TRBJ1-1
D: .
V: TRBV6-1
length: 13
CDR3: CVSPGGAYVEAFF
DNA: TGTGTCAGTCCGGGCGGGGCATATGTTGAAGCTTTCTTT

size: once
J: TRBJ2-5
D: TRBD2
V: TRBV7-8
length: 20
CDR3: CASSLALGLAGVGGQETQYF
DNA: TGTGCCAGCAGCTTAGCGCTAGGACTAGCGGGAGTGGGGGGCCAAGAGACCCAGTACTTC

size: .
J: TRBJ2-2
D: TRBD1
V: TRBV5-1
length: 16
CDR3: CASGHRTGGSTGELFF
DNA: TGCGCCAGCGGCCACCGGACAGGGGGCAGCACCGGGGAGCTGTTTTTT

size: .
J: TRBJ1-1
D: .
V: TRBV11-3
length: 16
CDR3: CASNRSATNMNTEALF
DNA: TGTGCCAGCAACCGCAGCGCGACAAATATGAACACTGAAGCTCTCTTT

size: .
J: TRBJ2-6
D: .
V: TRBV11-2
length: 16
CDR3: CASSLDHLGGANVLTF
DNA: TGTGCCAGTAGCTTAGACCATCTTGGGGGGGCCAACGTCCTGACTTTC

size: many
J: TRBJ2-4
D: .
V: TRBV20-1
length: 13
CDR3: CSASDWAKNIQYF
DNA: TGCAGTGCTTCGGACTGGGCCAAAAACATTCAGTACTTC

size: .
J: TRBJ2-3
D: TRBD1
V: TRBV5-4
length: 16
CDR3: CASSLFGTGVPDTQYF
DNA: TGTGCCAGCAGCTTGTTTGGCACAGGGGTTCCAGATACGCAGTATTTT

size: many
J: TRBJ1-5
D: .
V: TRBV12-3/TRBV12-4
length: 13
CDR3: CASSLQVRTAQHF
DNA: TGTGCCAGCAGTTTACAGGTCCGAACGGCCCAGCATTTT

size: .
J: TRBJ2-3
D: TRBD2
V: TRBV25-1
length: 13
CDR3: CASSSAGGDTQYF
DNA: TGTGCCAGCAGTTCCGCCGGGGGGGATACGCAGTATTTT

size: .
J: TRBJ2-1
D: .
V: TRBV6-1
length: 15
CDR3: CASRAGTSLGNELFF
DNA: TGTGCCAGCAGAGCCGGGACATCACTGGGGAATGAGCTGTTCTTC

size: .
J: TRBJ1-1
D: TRBD1
V: TRBV13
length: 13
CDR3: CANSRTDRGGASF
DNA: TGTGCCAACAGCCGAACGGACAGGGGTGGTGCTTCCTTT